Each of the 26 T cell receptor beta chains below was sequenced from the same sample in a study of blood T cell repertoires in COVID-19. Produced via immunoSEQ multiplex PCR; TCRdb's table is partial and in-frame only. Of about 320,000 clones listed, roughly 88% are singletons. Sequencing used peripheral blood. The origin of the receptors is a woman aged 45-59 years with acute or convalescent COVID-19.

This clone was counted only a few times. The chain has TRBV19 and TRBJ1-2; 8 bases map to TRBD1. The CDR3 runs to 13 residues. Trimming removed 4 bases from V and 6 bases from J; junction bases left unmatched: 4. Germline lookup yields CDR1 LNHDA and CDR2 SQIVND (reference sequence). The CDR3 sequence: CASSKTDRDGYTF. The CDR3 DNA is TGTGCCAGTAGTAAGACGGACAGGGATGGCTACACCTTC.

Only one count was recorded for this clone. J is TRBJ2-2 and V is TRBV9; D gene uncertain. Germline assignment: CDR1 SGDLS and CDR2 YYNGEE. Trimming removed 0 bases at V and 6 bases at J, with 12 bases between. The CDR3 length is 15 residues. The CDR3 DNA reads as TGTGCCAGCAGCGTAGGGCTAGGATATTCCGGGGAGCTGTTTTTT. As protein: CASSVGLGYSGELFF.

This clone was recorded a few times. The chain links TRBV7-2 to TRBJ2-7; 9 bases match TRBD1. J lost 5 bases, V lost 6 bases, and 5 bases had no gene match. CDR3 size: 13 residues. Germline V gene lookup returns CDR1 SGHTA and CDR2 FQGNSA. The CDR3 DNA reads TGTGCCAGCAGGGGGACAGGGAGGGACGAGCAGTACTTC. Amino acids: CASRGTGRDEQYF.

The chain is built from TRBV6-2 or TRBV6-3 and TRBJ2-1; 10 bases are a match to TRBD2. The CDR3 is made up of 20 amino acids. Per the germline V gene, CDR1 is MNHEY and CDR2 is SVGEGT. V was clipped by 2 bases and J by 5 bases; unmatched bases: 18. The CDR3 DNA follows: TGTGCCAGCAGTTACAAGCGGGAGGGCCGGTTTTCCCTATTTAACAATGAGCAGTTCTTC. Amino acids: CASSYKREGRFSLFNNEQFF.

The rearrangement links TRBV6-1 to TRBJ1-1; D gene uncertain. V shed 2 bases and J shed 5 bases, with 9 bases lying between them. Germline V gives CDR1 MNHNS, CDR2 SASEGT. CDR3 length: 13 amino acids. The CDR3 DNA reads TGTGCCAGCAGTGAAATAAAGAGGACTGAAGCTTTCTTT. It codes for CASSEIKRTEAFF.

The V and J genes are TRBV7-9 and TRBJ1-3; weak D call: TRBD1 (6 bases). The CDR3 covers 13 residues. Germline assignment: CDR1 SEHNR and CDR2 FQNEAQ (reference sequence). The V gene lost 5 bases and the J gene lost 4 bases, with 9 bases spanning the gap. CDR3 loop: CASSQGQGNTIYF. The CDR3 nucleotides read TGTGCCAGCAGCCAAGGACAGGGAAACACCATATATTTT.

This clone was seen once. The chain combines TRBV5-4 with TRBJ1-6; D gene uncertain. V was clipped by 3 bases and J by 7 bases, with 17 bases between them. CDR1 and CDR2 from the germline V gene are SGHNT and YYREEE (reference sequence). The CDR3 totals 16 residues. The CDR3 DNA sequence: TGTGCCAGCAGCTCCCTCGGTTTTTCCGGGAATTCACCCCTCCACTTT. Translation gives CASSSLGFSGNSPLHF.

The chain has TRBV7-2 and TRBJ2-2; weak D call: TRBD2 (5 bases). CDR3 length equals 15 residues. V was trimmed by 2 bases and J by 4 bases, leaving 11 bases between them. Germline CDR1 is SGHTA and CDR2 is FQGNSA. The CDR3 sequence: CASSLFMGSTGELFF. The CDR3 DNA reads as TGTGCCAGCAGCTTATTCATGGGGAGCACCGGGGAGCTGTTTTTT.

The CDR3 DNA follows: TGTGCCAGCAGCTTTACGCAGGGGGGTTCACCCCTCCACTTT. It specifies CASSFTQGGSPLHF. The chain recombines TRBV7-9 with TRBJ1-6, with TRBD1 matching 7 bases. This CDR3 has 14 residues. V was clipped by 3 bases and J by 9 bases; unmatched bases: 5. Germline CDR1 SEHNR, CDR2 FQNEAQ (reference sequence).

This clone was seen just once. One end of the junction is discordant with germline, which a read error may explain. The chain couples TRBV28 to TRBJ2-1, with TRBD2 matching over 13 bases. Germline V gene sequence: CDR1 MDHEN, CDR2 SYDVKM. CDR3 length: 14 residues. CDR3 nucleotide sequence: TGTGCCAGCAGTCGGACTAGCGGGAGTCCAGGAGTGATCTTC. Its protein product is CASSRTSGSPGVIF.

The rearrangement joins TRBV9 to TRBJ2-7; tentative D call: TRBD1 (6 bases). Between the trimmed V and J ends, which lost 0 bases and 3 bases, there was a span of 13 bases. There are 15 residues in the CDR3. Per the germline V gene, CDR1 is SGDLS and CDR2 is YYNGEE. The CDR3 is CASSVEPGTNYEQYF. The CDR3 bases are TGTGCCAGCAGCGTAGAGCCAGGGACAAACTACGAGCAGTACTTC. The whole variable domain, filled in from reference TRBV9 and TRBJ2-7, reads DSGVTQTPKHLITATGQRVTLRCSPRSGDLSVYWYQQSLDQGLQFLIQYYNGEERAKGNILERFSAQQFPDLHSELNLSSLELGDSALYFCASSVEPGTNYEQYFGPGTRLTVT.

DNA for the CDR3: TGTGCCAGTAGTTTTGTCAGGGCTAGCAATCAGCCCCAGCATTTT. Translating gives CASSFVRASNQPQHF. This sequence joins TRBV19 and TRBJ1-5, with D tentatively TRBD1 (5 bases). Germline CDR1 is LNHDA and CDR2 is SQIVND (reference sequence). This CDR3 spans 15 amino acids. V was trimmed by 5 bases and J by 0 bases, leaving 11 bases between them.

This clone has more than one count but fewer than ten. This sequence joins TRBV5-1 and TRBJ2-1; D gene unclear. The germline gives CDR1 SGHRS, CDR2 YFSETQ. This CDR3 is built from 15 residues. Between the trimmed V and J ends, which lost 0 bases and 2 bases, there was a span of 9 bases. CDR3 loop: CASSLVGETYNEQFF. CDR3 nucleotides: TGCGCCAGCAGCTTGGTGGGCGAGACCTACAATGAGCAGTTCTTC.

This rearrangement joins TRBV19 to TRBJ1-3; D not certain. Trimming pared 5 bases from V and 6 bases from J, leaving 5 bases between. The CDR3 runs 11 residues. CDR1 is LNHDA, CDR2 SQIVND, per germline (reference sequence). CDR3 residues: CASSSVNTIYF. The CDR3 DNA reads as TGTGCCAGTAGTTCCGTAAACACCATATATTTT.

This clone was seen a handful of times. V and J are TRBV6-5 and TRBJ2-7; the match to TRBD1 covers 11 bases. This CDR3 spans 15 amino acids. The ends lost 6 bases at V and 3 bases at J; junction bases unmatched: 7. Germline CDR1 is MNHEY and CDR2 is SVGAGI. The CDR3 coding sequence is TGTGCCAGCAGAACCGGGACAGGGGGACACTACGAGCAGTACTTC. As protein: CASRTGTGGHYEQYF.

V usage is TRBV20-1 and J usage is TRBJ2-7; 7 positions match TRBD2. Germline assignment: CDR1 DFQATT and CDR2 SNEGSKA (reference sequence). J gave up 2 bases and V 3 bases, and 7 bases lay outside the gene matches. The CDR3 consists of 14 residues. The CDR3: CSASEAGVPYEQYF. In nucleotides, the CDR3 is TGCAGTGCTAGTGAGGCGGGAGTCCCCTACGAGCAGTACTTC.

The V gene is TRBV27, the J gene TRBJ1-6, with 8 bases lining up with TRBD1. After removal of 5 bases from V and 9 bases from J, the junction contained 6 bases not matched to a gene. This CDR3 has 14 amino acids. The germline V gene encodes CDR1 MNHEY and CDR2 SMNVEV (reference sequence). The CDR3 bases are TGTGCCAGCAGTCAGACAGGGGTTAGTTCACCCCTCCACTTT. Translation gives CASSQTGVSSPLHF.

The V and J genes are TRBV28 and TRBJ2-1; tentative D call: TRBD2 (7 bases). From germline, CDR1 is MDHEN and CDR2 SYDVKM. CDR3 length: 14 amino acids. Trimming took 0 bases from V and 9 from J, leaving 12 bases between them. The CDR3 sequence is CASSLWQGGGEQFF. The CDR3 region has the DNA TGTGCCAGCAGTTTATGGCAGGGAGGGGGTGAGCAGTTCTTC.

V gene TRBV11-2 combines with J gene TRBJ1-4, with 10 bases fitting TRBD1. Germline lookup yields CDR1 SGHAT and CDR2 FQNNGV. The CDR3 sequence is 15 residues long. The junction had 9 bases not matched to a gene; V was cut back by 6 bases and J by 8 bases. This CDR3 is CASSERTGGREKLFF. For the CDR3, the DNA is TGTGCCAGCAGTGAAAGGACAGGGGGAAGGGAAAAACTGTTTTTT. Combining the CDR3 with reference TRBV11-2 and TRBJ1-4 gives the whole variable domain EAGVAQSPRYKIIEKRQSVAFWCNPISGHATLYWYQQILGQGPKLLIQFQNNGVVDDSQLPKDRFSAERLKGVDSTLKIQPAKLEDSAVYLCASSERTGGREKLFFGSGTQLSVL.

V is TRBV28 and J is TRBJ2-5; 12 bases match TRBD2. The CDR3 is 16 amino acids. CDR1 MDHEN and CDR2 SYDVKM come from the germline V gene. Germline trimming cut 5 bases from V and 2 bases from J; bases unmatched to any gene: 6. As DNA, the CDR3 is TGTGCCAGCAGTGGGTGGACTAGCGGGAATCAAGAGACCCAGTACTTC. Protein: CASSGWTSGNQETQYF.

This clone was seen just once. The chain recombines TRBV6-2 or TRBV6-3 with TRBJ2-1; 11 bases align to TRBD2. Per germline, CDR1 MNHEY and CDR2 SVGEGT. V gave up 4 bases and J gave up 4 bases; unmatched junction bases: 6. This CDR3 has 16 amino acids. CDR3 protein: CASSFRLAGTYNEQFF. CDR3 bases: TGTGCCAGCAGTTTCCGACTAGCGGGAACTTACAATGAGCAGTTCTTC.

This chain connects TRBV2 to TRBJ2-1, with D possibly TRBD1 on 6 matching bases. Germline V gene data show CDR1 as SNHLY and CDR2 as FYNNEI. Trimming removed 6 bases from V and 1 base from J, with 10 bases in between. This CDR3 comprises 14 residues. The CDR3 DNA reads TGTGCCAGCAGCCTGACAGGTTCCTACAATGAGCAGTTCTTC. Encoded protein: CASSLTGSYNEQFF.

This sequence joins TRBV6-2 or TRBV6-3 and TRBJ2-1, with 8 bases aligning to TRBD1. Per the germline V gene, CDR1 is MNHEY and CDR2 is SVGEGT. V was clipped by 5 bases and J by 5 bases; unmatched bases: 14. This CDR3 region has 17 residues. DNA of the CDR3: TGTGCCAGCAGTCAAGCGAACAGGGGGGCGGGGAACAATGAGCAGTTCTTC. Protein sequence: CASSQANRGAGNNEQFF.

This chain's CDR3 is CASSLFLRTSAYNEQFF. DNA for the CDR3: TGCGCCAGCAGCTTGTTTCTTAGGACTAGCGCCTACAATGAGCAGTTCTTC. This chain uses TRBV5-1 with TRBJ2-1, with 9 bases matching TRBD2. The junction had 7 bases not matched to a gene; V was cut back by 1 base and J by 2 bases. Germline lookup yields CDR1 SGHRS and CDR2 YFSETQ. The CDR3 has 17 amino acids.

This rearrangement joins TRBV6-7 to TRBJ2-7; 8 positions agree with TRBD2. TRBV6-7 has ORF status, its function being uncertain. The junction had 17 bases not matched to a gene; V was cut back by 2 bases and J by 2 bases. This CDR3 spans 19 amino acids. The CDR3 DNA reads TGTGCCAGCAGTTACCGCCATGCCTCCGGGACTAGTCTCACCTACGAGCAGTACTTC. It encodes CASSYRHASGTSLTYEQYF.

The genes are TRBV5-5 and TRBJ2-7, with D tentatively TRBD2 (5 bases). V lost 4 bases to trimming and J lost 1 base, with 12 bases between them. Germline CDR1 SGHKS, CDR2 YYEKEE (reference sequence). The CDR3 totals 14 residues. This CDR3 reads CASSGYGESYEQYF. The CDR3 DNA sequence: TGTGCCAGCAGCGGGTACGGGGAATCCTACGAGCAGTACTTC.